Listed below are T cell receptor beta chains from one sample, sequenced in a study of cytomegalovirus exposure and HLA in healthy donors. Some clones are missing from TCRdb's copy, which holds only in-frame ones; the method was immunoSEQ multiplex PCR. The profile shows around 100,000 clones, 78% of them singletons. The sequencing input was PBMCs. These receptors were collected from a woman aged 40 to 50 in good health and CMV-seropositive. The CDR3 runs from the conserved cysteine through the conserved F or W. The D gene is left open where the match is weak. For some rows the clone size is stated as once, few or many, or as a class when expanded; others skip it.

TRBV5-1	TRBD2	TRBJ2-5	-	CASSLAGLALVETQYF	TGCGCCAGCAGCTTGGCCGGACTAGCTTTGGTAGAGACCCAGTACTTC
TRBV5-1	-	TRBJ2-1	-	CASSLGSAGNEQFF	TGCGCCAGCAGCCTCGGGTCGGCCGGCAATGAGCAGTTCTTC
TRBV4-1	TRBD2	TRBJ2-1	-	CASSQGGRGVYNEQFF	TGCGCCAGCAGCCAAGGAGGGAGGGGTGTCTACAATGAGCAGTTCTTC
TRBV5-6	TRBD2	TRBJ2-7	-	CASSPGSSGSHEQYF	TGTGCCAGCAGCCCAGGTTCTAGCGGGAGCCACGAGCAGTACTTC
TRBV28	TRBD2	TRBJ2-5	-	CASSLAGVRKTQYF	TGTGCCAGCAGTCTAGCGGGAGTTAGGAAGACCCAGTACTTC
TRBV18	-	TRBJ1-1	-	CASSPGEEAFF	TGTGCCAGCTCACCAGGAGAAGAAGCTTTCTTT
TRBV6-6	-	TRBJ2-1	-	CASRPQGFEQFF	TGTGCCAGCAGACCACAGGGTTTTGAGCAGTTCTTC
TRBV25-1	-	TRBJ1-1	few	CASSEWSSLSEAFF	TGTGCCAGCAGTGAATGGAGCAGTCTATCTGAAGCTTTCTTT
TRBV5-1	-	TRBJ2-1	-	CASSSLTSGGTEQFF	TGCGCCAGCAGCTCCCTGACTAGTGGAGGAACTGAGCAGTTCTTC
TRBV5-1	-	TRBJ1-1	-	CATEPGEGNTEAFF	TGCGCCACCGAACCGGGGGAGGGGAACACTGAAGCTTTCTTT
TRBV19	TRBD1	TRBJ1-6	-	CASSTTGGDNSPLHF	TGTGCCAGTAGTACGACAGGGGGCGATAATTCACCCCTCCACTTT
TRBV19	TRBD2	TRBJ2-5	-	CASSRTRQETQYF	TGTGCCAGTAGTCGGACTAGGCAAGAGACCCAGTACTTC
TRBV2	TRBD1	TRBJ2-7	-	CASSAQGDSYEQYF	TGTGCCAGCAGTGCACAGGGGGACTCCTACGAGCAGTACTTC
TRBV29-1	TRBD2	TRBJ2-1	-	CSVGRAGGDPFNEQFF	TGCAGCGTGGGGAGGGCGGGCGGTGATCCTTTCAATGAGCAGTTCTTC
TRBV6-6	-	TRBJ2-3	-	CASSYSATQNTDTQYF	TGTGCCAGCAGTTACTCGGCAACACAGAACACAGATACGCAGTATTTT
TRBV4-1	TRBD2	TRBJ2-2	-	CASSPTSGMNTGELFF	TGCGCCAGCAGCCCCACTAGCGGGATGAACACCGGGGAGCTGTTTTTT
TRBV4-1	TRBD2	TRBJ2-1	few	CASSQDASGSFPSSYNEQFF	TGCGCCAGCAGCCAAGACGCTAGCGGGAGTTTCCCTAGCTCCTACAATGAGCAGTTCTTC
TRBV5-6	TRBD1	TRBJ2-3	-	CASSLSQGARTDTQYF	TGTGCCAGCAGCTTGTCCCAGGGGGCTCGCACAGATACGCAGTATTTT
TRBV2	-	TRBJ2-3	-	CASTRAGTPDTQYF	TGTGCCAGCACGAGGGCAGGGACTCCAGATACGCAGTATTTT
TRBV7-6	-	TRBJ2-1	-	CASSLSPLGVGGGEQFF	TGTGCCAGCAGCTTATCTCCCCTCGGTGTGGGAGGGGGTGAGCAGTTCTTC
TRBV5-1	-	TRBJ1-1	-	CASSWSGGSTEAFF	TGCGCCAGCAGCTGGTCGGGAGGTAGCACTGAAGCTTTCTTT
TRBV7-7	TRBD2	TRBJ2-5	-	CASSSTGGMGTQYF	TGTGCTAGCAGCTCTACGGGGGGGATGGGGACCCAGTACTTC
TRBV5-1	TRBD2	TRBJ2-5	once	CASSLEGLGSGGGETQYF	TGCGCCAGCAGCTTGGAAGGCCTGGGTAGCGGGGGGGGAGAGACCCAGTACTTC
TRBV7-9	-	TRBJ2-7	few	CASSLGSGATEQYF	TGTGCCAGCAGCTTAGGGTCGGGAGCGACCGAGCAGTACTTC
TRBV5-6	TRBD2	TRBJ2-7	-	CASRSGLAREQYF	TGTGCCAGCAGGTCGGGACTAGCGCGCGAGCAGTACTTC
TRBV9	-	TRBJ1-4	-	CASSLQHSTNEKLFF	TGTGCCAGCAGCCTACAGCACTCAACTAATGAAAAACTGTTTTTT
TRBV6-1	TRBD2	TRBJ2-3	-	CASSGRARGDTQYF	TGTGCCAGCAGCGGGAGGGCCCGAGGAGATACGCAGTATTTT
TRBV7-8	-	TRBJ2-1	-	CASSREEYNEQFF	TGTGCCAGCAGCCGCGAGGAGTACAATGAGCAGTTCTTC
TRBV6-5	-	TRBJ1-1	-	CASSYRAGNTEAFF	TGTGCCAGCAGTTACCGGGCGGGGAACACTGAAGCTTTCTTT
TRBV29-1	-	TRBJ1-1	-	CSVESEAGTEAFF	TGCAGCGTTGAGTCGGAGGCGGGGACTGAAGCTTTCTTT
TRBV28	TRBD1	TRBJ2-1	-	CASSLKLSAVDRAYNEQFF	TGTGCCAGCAGTTTAAAACTTTCGGCGGTGGACAGGGCCTACAATGAGCAGTTCTTC
TRBV6-1	-	TRBJ1-5	-	CASSGDSNQPQHF	TGTGCCAGCAGCGGAGATAGCAATCAGCCCCAGCATTTT
TRBV10-3	-	TRBJ2-2	-	CAISTESTGELFF	TGTGCCATCAGTACTGAATCAACCGGGGAGCTGTTTTTT
TRBV18	TRBD2	TRBJ2-5	-	CASSPPAGAAETQYF	TGTGCCAGCTCACCACCGGCGGGAGCGGCCGAGACCCAGTACTTC
TRBV9	-	TRBJ2-5	-	CASSVDLGAQETQYF	TGTGCCAGCAGCGTGGATCTGGGCGCCCAAGAGACCCAGTACTTC
TRBV7-3	TRBD2	TRBJ2-5	-	CASSLGTSGPEGETQYF	TGTGCCAGCAGCTTAGGGACTAGCGGGCCGGAGGGAGAGACCCAGTACTTC
TRBV2	TRBD2	TRBJ2-1	-	CASRLAGSIYEQFF	TGTGCCAGCCGACTAGCGGGATCGATTTATGAGCAGTTCTTC
TRBV6-5	TRBD1	TRBJ1-2	-	CASRTQGGGYTF	TGTGCCAGCAGGACGCAGGGGGGAGGCTACACCTTC
TRBV7-8	-	TRBJ2-7	-	CASSDPGESEQYF	TGTGCCAGCAGCGACCCGGGTGAAAGCGAGCAGTACTTC
TRBV19	TRBD1	TRBJ1-2	-	CASSVPGQNYGYTF	TGTGCCAGTAGTGTCCCGGGACAGAACTATGGCTACACCTTC
TRBV2	TRBD2	TRBJ2-1	-	CASNFRAGGPYNEQFF	TGTGCCAGCAATTTTCGGGCGGGAGGGCCCTACAATGAGCAGTTCTTC
TRBV10-1	-	TRBJ1-2	-	CASSEGLNYGYTF	TGCGCCAGCAGCGAGGGACTTAACTATGGCTACACCTTC